The clone carrying this T cell receptor beta chain was detected once. The PCR was carried out with 60 Vbeta primers and 13 Jbeta primers. Clones were read by immunoSEQ multiplex PCR, and TCRdb kept only the in-frame ones, dropping some. The table shows more than 90,000 clones, with roughly two thirds occurring only once. This record belongs to a study of cytomegalovirus exposure and HLA in healthy donors. This CDR3 has 14 amino acids. The V and J ends lost 2 bases and 1 base, in that order; junction bases with no gene match: 2. The V gene's germline CDR1 is MNHEY and CDR2 SVGAGI. The source is a woman aged 25-40 years in good health and CMV-seronegative. The chain has TRBV6-5 and TRBJ2-7; 7 bases are shared with TRBD2. Sequencing was carried out using PBMCs. CDR3 sequence (DNA): TGTGCCAGCAGTTACCGCGGGGGATCCTACGAGCAGTACTTC. Its protein product is CASSYRGGSYEQYF.